Below, 26 T cell receptor beta chains from the same sample are listed, as sequenced in a study of T cells in Graves' hyperthyroidism and ophthalmopathy (dated by TCRdb to the late 2010s). Library construction relied on multiplex PCR. The listed sequencing device is Illumina HiSeq 2000. The TCR beta CDR3 regions were amplified from the RNA transcripts. For the first round of RT-PCR on the TCR CDR3, the HTBI primer set was used together with the Qiagen OneStep RT-PCR kit. TCRdb reprocessed the public reads (quality trimming at Q25 with fastp, clone calling with MiXCR) and kept in-frame beta chains. One record per CDR3 amino acid sequence lists the most common genes and DNA. This sample comprises some 720,000 distinct CDR3 sequences, roughly 15% of them detected only once. The ten largest clones represent under 10% of the sample. Sample: blood. These receptors came from a man aged 18-30 years with Graves' hyperthyroidism.

This clonotype was seen only a few times. The rearrangement links TRBV28 to TRBJ1-6, with D possibly matching TRBD1 (5 bases). V lost 2 bases and J lost 9, with 14 bases in between. The CDR3 consists of 15 residues. Germline V gives CDR1 MDHEN, CDR2 SYDVKM. CDR3 amino acids: CASSLRGRDGSPLHF. CDR3 coding DNA: TGTGCCAGCAGTTTAAGGGGCAGGGACGGTTCACCCCTCCACTTT.

The sample holds many counts of this clonotype. The chain uses TRBV12-5 and TRBJ2-2, with TRBD2 identical over 7 bases. J lost 6 bases, V lost 0 bases, and 4 bases had no gene match. The CDR3 contains 15 residues. Germline V gene sequence: CDR1 LGHNT, CDR2 FRNRAP. The CDR3 nucleotides read TGTGCTAGTGGTTTGGTACCGCTAGCGGCCGGGGAGCTGTTTTTT. This gives the protein CASGLVPLAAGELFF.

The chain is built from TRBV24-1 and TRBJ1-5; 9 bases map to TRBD1. Looked up from germline, CDR1 is KGHDR and CDR2 is SFDVKD. The ends lost 9 bases at V and 5 bases at J; junction bases unmatched: 10. This CDR3 spans 15 amino acids. The CDR3 loop is CATSKTGGWDQPQHF. DNA of the CDR3: TGTGCCACCTCTAAGACAGGGGGTTGGGATCAGCCCCAGCATTTT.

This clonotype was seen many times. V and J are TRBV27 and TRBJ2-1; D might be TRBD1 or TRBD2, each matching 5 bases. The CDR3 spans 14 residues. The V end lost 7 bases, the J end lost 8 bases, and 18 bases lay between the germline ends. In germline, CDR1 is MNHEY, CDR2 SMNVEV (reference sequence). The CDR3 DNA is TGTGCCAGCACTTCCCGGGACCTTAGGGATGAGCAGTTCTTC. Translated: CASTSRDLRDEQFF.

This clonotype was observed a handful of times. V is TRBV7-9 and J is TRBJ2-1, with 11 bases lining up with TRBD1. The CDR3 extends over 18 amino acids. V shed 2 bases and J 2 bases; nucleotides not matched to a gene: 8. Germline V gene lookup returns CDR1 SEHNR and CDR2 FQNEAQ (reference sequence). The CDR3 protein is CASSLSFRGQGAYNEQFF. The CDR3 DNA follows: TGTGCCAGCAGCTTAAGTTTCCGGGGACAGGGGGCCTACAATGAGCAGTTCTTC.

The J gene is TRBJ2-1, the V gene TRBV3-1; D unresolved. The CDR3 length is 14 residues. CDR1 and CDR2 (germline): LGHDT, YNNKEL (reference sequence). The ends were cut back, 0 bases at V and 2 bases at J, with 5 bases in the middle. CDR3 sequence: CASSQDQPYNEQFF. The CDR3 DNA follows: TGTGCCAGCAGCCAAGATCAACCCTACAATGAGCAGTTCTTC.

This clonotype appeared a few times. The chain couples TRBV4-1 to TRBJ2-3, with 8 bases fitting TRBD1. Germline V gene data show CDR1 as MGHRA and CDR2 as YSYEKL. The CDR3 contains 13 residues. V lost 4 bases and J lost 5; bases outside the gene matches: 2. CDR3 sequence reads: CASSPTGEDTQYF. The CDR3 DNA is TGCGCCAGCAGCCCGACAGGGGAAGATACGCAGTATTTT.

The sample holds many counts of this clonotype. The CDR3 DNA follows: TGTGCCAGCAGTTACTCGTTTCCAGTCTACGAGCAGTACTTC. Translation: CASSYSFPVYEQYF. J is TRBJ2-7 and V is TRBV6-2 or TRBV6-3; no reliable D call. Germline V lookup: CDR1 MNHEY, CDR2 SVGEGT. The CDR3 consists of 14 residues. Trimming shortened V by 0 bases and J by 3 bases, and 9 bases separated the two germline ends.

There are many counts of this clonotype. V usage is TRBV30 and J usage is TRBJ2-5; no reliable D call. Trimming removed 0 bases at V and 5 bases at J, with 10 bases between. Looked up from germline, CDR1 is GTSNPN and CDR2 is SVGIG (reference sequence). CDR3 length: 13 residues. This chain's CDR3 is CAWSVELRETQYF. The CDR3, as DNA: TGTGCCTGGAGTGTCGAACTACGGGAGACCCAGTACTTC.

The chain carries TRBV20-1 and TRBJ2-1; D perhaps matches TRBD1 (6 bases). V shed 3 bases and J shed 7 bases, with 13 bases lying between them. In germline, CDR1 is DFQATT, CDR2 SNEGSKA (reference sequence). This CDR3 has 13 residues. Written as DNA, the CDR3 is TGCAGTGCTAGTGAAGACAGGAGGAATGAGCAGTTCTTC. The encoded protein is CSASEDRRNEQFF.

The CDR3 sequence is CASSQAPGVSTGELFF. The CDR3 DNA follows: TGCGCCAGCAGCCAGGCCCCGGGAGTTAGCACCGGGGAGCTGTTTTTT. The V call is TRBV4-3, the J call TRBJ2-2; TRBD2 might be the D (6 bases). The ends were cut back, 3 bases at V and 4 bases at J, with 15 bases in the middle. The CDR3 has 16 amino acids. Germline V gene data show CDR1 as LGHNA and CDR2 as YSLEER.

This clonotype showed up just a few times. This chain uses TRBV6-1 with TRBJ2-5; D possibly uses TRBD1 or TRBD2 (5 bases each). Trimming took 8 bases from V and 7 from J, leaving 11 bases between them. CDR1 MNHNS and CDR2 SASEGT come from the germline V gene. The CDR3 loop spans 11 amino acids. The CDR3 loop reads CASGDRGTQYF. Here the CDR3 DNA reads TGTGCCAGCGGGGACCGTGGGACCCAGTACTTC.

This clonotype was seen many times. The genes are TRBV6-1 and TRBJ1-3; no reliable D call. Germline loops: CDR1 MNHNS, CDR2 SASEGT. CDR3 length: 12 amino acids. V lost 8 bases, J lost 2 bases, and 7 bases lay in between. The DNA for the CDR3 is TGTGCCAGCGCGGCGGCTGGAAACACCATATATTTT. Translated: CASAAAGNTIYF.

CDR3 in DNA: TGTGCCAGCACTCGAGGGGGATCGGGCACCGGGGAGCTGTTTTTT. It encodes CASTRGGSGTGELFF. The V call is TRBV25-1, the J call TRBJ2-2, with D possibly being TRBD1 (6 bases). V dropped 7 bases and J dropped 4 bases, with 16 bases sitting between them. This CDR3 contains 15 residues. Germline V gene data show CDR1 as MGHDK and CDR2 as SYGVNS.

The table lists this clonotype with a few counts. The CDR3 loop is CASSLGDLADEQFF. The CDR3 DNA reads TGTGCCAGCAGCTTAGGGGATTTGGCCGATGAGCAGTTCTTC. The chain is built from TRBV7-9 and TRBJ2-1; D not certain. The V end was cut by 1 base, the J end by 8 bases, with 12 bases between. CDR1 and CDR2 (germline): SEHNR, FQNEAQ (reference sequence). The CDR3 has 14 amino acids. Variable domain in full (rest from reference TRBV7-9 and TRBJ2-1): DTGVSQNPRHKITKRGQNVTFRCDPISEHNRLYWYRQTLGQGPEFLTYFQNEAQLEKSRLLSDRFSAERPKGSFSTLEIQRTEQGDSAMYLCASSLGDLADEQFFGPGTRLTVL.

This clonotype was detected only a few times. This chain links TRBV15 with TRBJ2-3; D perhaps matches TRBD2 (5 bases). This CDR3 comprises 15 residues. CDR1 is LNHNV, CDR2 YYDKDF, per germline (reference sequence). Trimming cost V 3 bases and J 6 bases, with 16 bases left between them. As DNA, the CDR3 is TGTGCCACCAGCAGTCCCCCCCTCCGCGGGGATACGCAGTATTTT. Protein product: CATSSPPLRGDTQYF. The full variable domain, completed using reference TRBV15 and TRBJ2-3, is DAMVIQNPRYQVTQFGKPVTLSCSQTLNHNVMYWYQQKSSQAPKLLFHYYDKDFNNEADTPDNFQSRRPNTSFCFLDIRSPGLGDTAMYLCATSSPPLRGDTQYFGPGTRLTVL.

Details on this clonotype: The CDR3 ends on some other residue instead of the conserved phenylalanine or tryptophan, so this is likely a read error. The rearrangement links TRBV12-3 or TRBV12-4 to TRBJ2-5, with unresolved D. This CDR3 is 13 amino acids long. The V end was cut by 6 bases, the J end by 0 bases, with 8 bases between. This chain's CDR3 is CASSPRNQETQYL. The CDR3 nucleotides read TGTGCCAGCAGCCCGAGGAACCAAGAGACCCAGTACCTC.

Of note for this clonotype: Since a much larger clone is just one base distant, this may be a read error. The chain combines TRBV2 with TRBJ1-1; the match to TRBD1 covers 7 bases. With V trimmed by 5 bases and J by 4 bases, 7 bases remained unmatched. This CDR3 comprises 14 residues. The germline V gene encodes CDR1 SNHLY and CDR2 FYNNEI. CDR3 amino acids: CASSLTGLGTEAFF. The CDR3 DNA reads TGTGCCAGCAGTCTGACAGGGCTTGGCACTGAAGCTTTCTTT.

This clonotype was counted ten times or more. The J gene is TRBJ1-2, the V gene TRBV6-2 or TRBV6-3, with D uncertain. Germline V gene lookup returns CDR1 MNHEY and CDR2 SVGEGT. V was clipped by 3 bases and J by 8 bases, with 16 bases between them. The CDR3 length is 14 residues. This chain's CDR3 is CASSYDLSGTGYTF. The CDR3 DNA sequence: TGTGCCAGCAGTTATGACCTTTCGGGCACCGGCTACACCTTC.

This clonotype came up many times. The chain is built from TRBV7-3 and TRBJ2-1, with TRBD2 matching over 12 bases. Germline values: CDR1 SGHTA, CDR2 FQGTGA. This CDR3 spans 18 amino acids. J gave up 4 bases and V 3 bases, and 10 bases lay outside the gene matches. CDR3 sequence reads: CASSFLTSGRPLYNEQFF. In DNA, the CDR3 is TGTGCCAGCAGCTTCTTAACTAGCGGGAGGCCCCTTTACAATGAGCAGTTCTTC.

This rearrangement joins TRBV5-4 to TRBJ2-3, with D perhaps matching TRBD2 (7 bases). This CDR3 has 15 amino acids. Trimming took 5 bases from V and 6 from J, leaving 19 bases between them. Germline assignment: CDR1 SGHNT and CDR2 YYREEE (reference sequence). The chain's CDR3 is CASSYITGRGDTQYF. For the CDR3, the DNA is TGTGCCAGCAGTTATATCACAGGGAGGGGGGATACGCAGTATTTT.

At least ten counts were recorded for this clonotype. This rearrangement joins TRBV2 to TRBJ2-3, with 12 bases aligning to TRBD2. The CDR3 runs 17 residues. V dropped 6 bases and J dropped 1; count of bases not matched to a gene: 8. Germline CDR1 is SNHLY and CDR2 is FYNNEI. The CDR3 nucleotides read TGTGCCAGCAGCGCGGGACTAGCGGGTCCCGGCACAGATACGCAGTATTTT. Its translation is CASSAGLAGPGTDTQYF.

This clonotype was picked up a small number of times. The genes are TRBV27 and TRBJ2-5; 9 bases match TRBD2. In germline, CDR1 is MNHEY, CDR2 SMNVEV (reference sequence). CDR3 length equals 16 residues. V dropped 5 bases and J dropped 5; count of bases not matched to a gene: 12. The CDR3 DNA sequence: TGTGCCAGCAGTCCCCGGGAAGCGGGAGGATGGGAGACCCAGTACTTC. Protein sequence: CASSPREAGGWETQYF.

The chain links TRBV7-9 to TRBJ1-1; 11 bases match TRBD1. This CDR3 region has 14 residues. V lost 3 bases and J lost 7; bases outside the gene matches: 4. Germline assignment: CDR1 SEHNR and CDR2 FQNEAQ (reference sequence). The CDR3 here is CASSLGQGVDEAFF. DNA of the CDR3: TGTGCCAGCAGCTTGGGACAGGGGGTGGATGAAGCTTTCTTT.

In DNA, the CDR3 is TGTGCCAGCAGCCAAGAGCGGGGATACTACAATGAGCAGTTCTTC. Translation gives CASSQERGYYNEQFF. The chain carries TRBV14 and TRBJ2-1, with a possible D match to TRBD2 (6 bases). V shed 0 bases and J shed 3 bases, with 9 bases lying between them. Looked up from germline, CDR1 is SGHDN and CDR2 is FVKESK. The CDR3 is 15 residues long.

The chain combines TRBV19 with TRBJ2-2; either TRBD1 or TRBD2 may supply D (5 bases each). The CDR3 runs 16 residues. Germline-derived CDR1 and CDR2 are LNHDA and SQIVND (reference sequence). Trimming took off 3 bases at V and 7 bases at J, with 18 bases between the two ends. The CDR3 nucleotides are TGTGCCAGTAGTATGCAACCCGTGGGGACGTACGGGGAGCTGTTTTTT. Translation gives CASSMQPVGTYGELFF.